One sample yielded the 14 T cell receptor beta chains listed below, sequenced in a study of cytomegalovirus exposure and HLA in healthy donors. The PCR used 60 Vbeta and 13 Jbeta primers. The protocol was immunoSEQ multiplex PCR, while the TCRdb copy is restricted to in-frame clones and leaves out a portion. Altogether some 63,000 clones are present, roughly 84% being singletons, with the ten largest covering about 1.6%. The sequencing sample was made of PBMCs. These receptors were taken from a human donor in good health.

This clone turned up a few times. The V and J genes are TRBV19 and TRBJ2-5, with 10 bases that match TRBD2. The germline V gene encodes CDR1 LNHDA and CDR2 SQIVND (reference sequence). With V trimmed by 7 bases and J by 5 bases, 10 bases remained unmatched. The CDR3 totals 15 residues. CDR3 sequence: CASTPSGGAWETQYF. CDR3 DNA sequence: TGTGCCAGTACCCCAAGCGGGGGGGCTTGGGAGACCCAGTACTTC.

CDR3 in amino acids: CASSPQPSGNEQFF. Written as DNA, the CDR3 is TGTGCCAGCAGCCCACAGCCGAGCGGTAATGAGCAGTTCTTC. The chain recombines TRBV7-3 with TRBJ2-1; possibly TRBD2 for D (5 bases). This CDR3 spans 14 amino acids. The germline V and J ends were trimmed by 5 bases and 7 bases, with 15 bases remaining between them. Germline CDR1 and CDR2: SGHTA and FQGTGA.

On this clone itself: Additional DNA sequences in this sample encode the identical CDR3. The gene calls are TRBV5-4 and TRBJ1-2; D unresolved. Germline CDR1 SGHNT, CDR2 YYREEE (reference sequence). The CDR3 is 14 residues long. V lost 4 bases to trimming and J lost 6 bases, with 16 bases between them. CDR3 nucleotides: TGTGCCAGCAGCACTAGGGCCACGGAGGATGGCTACACCTTC. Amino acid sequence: CASSTRATEDGYTF.

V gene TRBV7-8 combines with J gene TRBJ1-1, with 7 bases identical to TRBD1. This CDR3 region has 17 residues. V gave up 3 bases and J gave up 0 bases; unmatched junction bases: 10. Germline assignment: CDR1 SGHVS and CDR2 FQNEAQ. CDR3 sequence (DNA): TGTGCCAGCAGCTTTCCTGCAGGGGGGCCTTTGAACACTGAAGCTTTCTTT. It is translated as CASSFPAGGPLNTEAFF.

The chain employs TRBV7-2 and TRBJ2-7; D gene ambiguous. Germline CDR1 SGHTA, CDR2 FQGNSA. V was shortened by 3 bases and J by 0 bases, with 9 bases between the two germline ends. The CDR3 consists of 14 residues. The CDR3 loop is CASSFQINSYEQYF. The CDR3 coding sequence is TGTGCCAGCAGCTTTCAGATTAACTCCTACGAGCAGTACTTC.

DNA for the CDR3: TGTGCCAGCAGTTACCCAGGACAGGGTTATGGCTACACCTTC. Translation: CASSYPGQGYGYTF. The V gene is TRBV6-6, the J gene TRBJ1-2, with 8 bases matching TRBD1. Looked up from germline, CDR1 is MNHNY and CDR2 is SVGAGI (reference sequence). J lost 5 bases, V lost 2 bases, and 4 bases had no gene match. This CDR3 is 14 amino acids long.

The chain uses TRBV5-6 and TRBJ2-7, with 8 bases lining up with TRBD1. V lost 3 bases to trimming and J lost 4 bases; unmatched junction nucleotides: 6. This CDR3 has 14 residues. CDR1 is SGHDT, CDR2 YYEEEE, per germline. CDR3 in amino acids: CASSYRDRRYEQYF. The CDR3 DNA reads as TGTGCCAGCAGCTACCGGGACAGGCGGTACGAGCAGTACTTC.

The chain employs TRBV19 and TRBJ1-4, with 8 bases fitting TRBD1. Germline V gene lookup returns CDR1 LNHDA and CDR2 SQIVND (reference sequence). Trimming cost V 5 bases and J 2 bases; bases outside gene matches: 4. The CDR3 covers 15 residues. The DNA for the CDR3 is TGTGCCAGTAGTTCGCGGGACAGGACTAATGAAAAACTGTTTTTT. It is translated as CASSSRDRTNEKLFF.

The CDR3 DNA is TGTGCCAGCAGCTTGGGGACAGGCCAGCCCCAGCATTTT. Its translation is CASSLGTGQPQHF. This chain links TRBV11-2 with TRBJ1-5; 8 bases are shared with TRBD1. V lost 3 bases and J lost 7; bases outside the gene matches: 2. CDR1 and CDR2 (germline): SGHAT, FQNNGV. This CDR3 has 13 residues.

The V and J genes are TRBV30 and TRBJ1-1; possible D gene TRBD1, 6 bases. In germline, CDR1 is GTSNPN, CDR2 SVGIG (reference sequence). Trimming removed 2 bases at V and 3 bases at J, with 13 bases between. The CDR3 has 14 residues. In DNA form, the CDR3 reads TGTGCCTGGAGTATAGGGACACTAGACACTGAAGCTTTCTTT. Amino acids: CAWSIGTLDTEAFF.

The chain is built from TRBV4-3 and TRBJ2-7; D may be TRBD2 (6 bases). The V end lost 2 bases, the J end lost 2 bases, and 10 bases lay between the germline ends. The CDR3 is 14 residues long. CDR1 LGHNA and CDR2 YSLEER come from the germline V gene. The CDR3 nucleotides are TGCGCCAGCAGCCAATTTACGGGGGCCTACGAGCAGTACTTC. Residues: CASSQFTGAYEQYF.

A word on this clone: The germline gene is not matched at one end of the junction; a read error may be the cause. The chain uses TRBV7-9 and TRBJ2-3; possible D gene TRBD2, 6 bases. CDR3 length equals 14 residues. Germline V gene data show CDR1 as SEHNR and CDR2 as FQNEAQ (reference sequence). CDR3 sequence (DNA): TGTTCCAGCAGCCATAGCGGTAGCACAGATACGCAGTATTTT. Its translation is CSSSHSGSTDTQYF.

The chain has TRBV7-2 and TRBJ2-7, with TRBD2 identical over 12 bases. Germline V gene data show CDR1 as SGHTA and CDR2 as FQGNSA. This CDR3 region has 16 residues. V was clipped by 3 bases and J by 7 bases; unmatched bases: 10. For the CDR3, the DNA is TGTGCCAGCAGCTTCTATCCCGGAGGACTAGCGGGGGAGCAGTACTTC. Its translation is CASSFYPGGLAGEQYF.

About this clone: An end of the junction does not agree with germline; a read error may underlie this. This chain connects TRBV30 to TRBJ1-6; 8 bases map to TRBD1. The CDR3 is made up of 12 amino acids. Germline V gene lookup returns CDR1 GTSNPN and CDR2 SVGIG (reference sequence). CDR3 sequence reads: CAWTRDRGPPHF. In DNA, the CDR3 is TGTGCCTGGACCAGAGACAGGGGACCCCCCCACTTT.